This TCR beta chain was identified during a study of control samples from healthy donors and cancer patients. V dropped 3 bases and J dropped 8 bases, with 16 bases sitting between them. Germline V gene data show CDR1 as SGHTA and CDR2 as FQGNSA. The CDR3 runs 14 residues. The data were produced by immunoSEQ multiplex PCR, yet TCRdb's version contains in-frame clones alone and is incomplete. The sample lists roughly 200,000 clones, around 94% occurring once. The material sequenced was blood. The sequence came from a middle-aged man in good health. The V gene is TRBV7-2, the J gene TRBJ1-1; possibly TRBD1 for D (6 bases). The CDR3 protein is CASSLSGTFGEAFF. DNA of the CDR3: TGTGCCAGCAGCTTGTCCGGGACATTTGGAGAAGCTTTCTTT.